This T cell receptor (beta chain) was captured in a study of cytomegalovirus exposure and HLA in healthy donors. Measured with immunoSEQ multiplex PCR; TCRdb has only the in-frame clones, and not every one. In the table there are 110,000 or so clones, roughly 83% of which are singletons. The germline V gene has CDR1 MNHEY and CDR2 SVGAGI. V was clipped by 4 bases and J by 7 bases; unmatched bases: 5. The CDR3 extends over 13 amino acids. The clonotype comes from a young man in good health and CMV-seronegative. The sample taken for sequencing was PBMCs. The rearrangement joins TRBV6-5 to TRBJ1-2; 8 nucleotides line up with TRBD1. In nucleotides, the CDR3 is TGTGCCAGCAGTTTCGGACAGGGAGGTGGCTACACCTTC. Translated, it gives CASSFGQGGGYTF.